A single sample gave rise to the 6 T cell receptor beta chains below, sequenced in a study of siplizumab effects on memory and regulatory T cells. The data were produced by immunoSEQ multiplex PCR, yet TCRdb's version contains in-frame clones alone and is incomplete. Of approximately 110,000 clones listed, more than 85% are singletons. Input material: CD4+ T cells sorted from blood. These receptors all stem from a human donor in good health.

The rearrangement links TRBV19 to TRBJ2-1; 10 positions match TRBD1. With V trimmed by 6 bases and J by 8 bases, 4 bases remained unmatched. The CDR3 covers 13 residues. Germline-derived CDR1 and CDR2 are LNHDA and SQIVND (reference sequence). CDR3 nucleotides: TGTGCCAGTAGGACAGGGGGCGGTTATGAGCAGTTCTTC. It specifies CASRTGGGYEQFF. Combining the CDR3 with reference TRBV19 and TRBJ2-1 gives the whole variable domain DGGITQSPKYLFRKEGQNVTLSCEQNLNHDAMYWYRQDPGQGLRLIYYSQIVNDFQKGDIAEGYSVSREKKESFPLTVTSAQKNPTAFYLCASRTGGGYEQFFGPGTRLTVL.

This clone was found a few times. V and J are TRBV5-1 and TRBJ1-3, with D maybe TRBD1 (5 bases). Germline loops: CDR1 SGHRS, CDR2 YFSETQ. Trimming stripped 0 bases from V and 8 bases from J, with 9 bases between. The CDR3 runs to 13 residues. Here the CDR3 DNA reads TGCGCCAGCAGCTTGGAGGGACTAGACACCATATATTTT. Protein sequence: CASSLEGLDTIYF.

The chain links TRBV5-1 to TRBJ1-6; the D is unclear. Trimming left V 0 bases short and J 7 bases short, with 8 bases between. Germline CDR1 is SGHRS and CDR2 is YFSETQ. The CDR3 covers 14 residues. The CDR3 loop is CASSLESVNSPLHF. CDR3 bases: TGCGCCAGCAGCTTGGAATCGGTAAATTCACCCCTCCACTTT.

The rearrangement joins TRBV6-6 to TRBJ2-2, with TRBD1 matching over 8 bases. CDR1 is MNHNY, CDR2 SVGAGI, per germline (reference sequence). V lost 6 bases, J lost 4 bases, and 1 base stayed unmatched. The CDR3 is made up of 13 amino acids. The CDR3 spells CASRQGVTGELFF. The CDR3 nucleotides are TGTGCCAGCAGACAGGGGGTCACCGGGGAGCTGTTTTTT.

This clone was recorded once. V is TRBV29-1 and J is TRBJ1-2; tentatively, D is TRBD1 (6 bases). The V gene's germline CDR1 is SQVTM and CDR2 ANQGSEA. The CDR3 is 12 amino acids. The germline V and J ends were trimmed by 6 bases and 2 bases, with 10 bases remaining between them. CDR3 protein: CSVVDRNYGYTF. DNA for the CDR3: TGCAGCGTGGTGGACAGAAACTATGGCTACACCTTC.

The chain couples TRBV2 to TRBJ2-1; a weak D match, TRBD2 (5 bases). The V and J ends lost 5 bases and 8 bases respectively, with 16 bases between them. The CDR3 has 14 residues. From germline, CDR1 is SNHLY and CDR2 FYNNEI. The CDR3 region is CASSRGSARDEQFF. As DNA, the CDR3 is TGTGCCAGCAGTAGAGGCTCAGCGAGGGATGAGCAGTTCTTC.